This T cell receptor beta chain was identified during a study of vaccination and CD4 T cells after COVID-19. Looking at the study overall: Across the group, participants received two doses of either BNT162b2 or mRNA-1273 vaccine. Collection of post-COVID samples occurred a median approximately 93 days after diagnosis, spanning a range of 35 to 161.

General study results and limits: The median proportion of reactive clones detected only post-vaccination in convalescent patients was around 89%.

V was shortened by 2 bases and J by 4 bases, with 15 bases between the two germline ends. The CDR3 length is 16 residues. Germline loops: CDR1 KGHSH, CDR2 LQKENI. A word on this clonotype: Its antigen is currently unknown.

Treatment meaning: approximately 9-day PBMC culture with coronavirus spike peptide pools or control peptides (ViraFEST assay). Peptide pools at around 9.2 ug/ml and IL-2 at about 9.6 IU/ml were added to cultures of 1.8 million or so PBMCs per well. With the Oncomine TCR Beta short-read assay, DNA from cultured CD4+ T cells was sequenced. TCRdb ran MiXCR on the PCR reads and lists one entry per CDR3 protein. The data hold around 11,000 distinct CDR3 sequences, with roughly 60% observed a single time. Sequenced input: CD4+ T cells from blood, cultured in vitro. This rearrangement joins TRBV18 to TRBJ1-5, with TRBD1 as a possible D gene (6 bases). The receptor was isolated from a human donor who had recovered from COVID-19. DNA of the CDR3: TGTGCCAGCTCACCAGTAAGTACAGGGAATAATCAGCCCCAGCATTTT. This sequence encodes CASSPVSTGNNQPQHF.